The 30 T cell receptor beta chains listed next were all sequenced from one sample in a study of T-cell memory formation after mild COVID-19. A single record per CDR3 protein comes from TCRdb applying MiXCR to the 5' RACE reads. The sample has roughly 180,000 distinct CDR3 sequences, about 18% seen once. Material for sequencing was PBMCs or a T cell subset sorted from them (not recorded which). These receptors came from a man aged 18 to 35 who had mild COVID-19 (a few samples of this study predate the infection). Cell type and time point are not known.

The chain's CDR3 is CASSRQGANYGYTF. For the CDR3, the DNA is TGTGCCAGCAGCCGACAGGGGGCGAACTATGGCTACACCTTC. The V and J genes are TRBV7-2 and TRBJ1-2; TRBD1 matches 10 bases. This CDR3 spans 14 amino acids. Germline V CDR1 and CDR2: SGHTA, FQGNSA. The ends lost 5 bases at V and 2 bases at J; junction bases unmatched: 2.

The chain has TRBV5-6 and TRBJ1-5; TRBD1 might be the D (6 bases). The CDR3 runs to 15 residues. Germline V gives CDR1 SGHDT, CDR2 YYEEEE. The V end was cut by 4 bases, the J end by 6 bases, with 17 bases between. CDR3 bases: TGTGCCAGCAGCCGCAGGGGCCCTGGGGGTCAGCCCCAGCATTTT. This codes for CASSRRGPGGQPQHF.

Written as DNA, the CDR3 is TGTGCCAGCAGTTCAGGCCGGGGGACGAAGGGACCCCTCCACTTT. This gives the protein CASSSGRGTKGPLHF. The chain is built from TRBV27 and TRBJ1-6, with a weak D call TRBD1 (5 bases). Deletions cut 4 bases from V and 12 bases from J, with 19 bases between. Germline values: CDR1 MNHEY, CDR2 SMNVEV (reference sequence). The CDR3 consists of 15 residues.

This clonotype was seen just once. The V and J genes are TRBV7-2 and TRBJ2-1, with 7 nucleotides matching TRBD1. The CDR3 runs 15 residues. V was pared by 6 bases and J by 9 bases, with 14 bases of the junction left unmatched. Germline CDR1 SGHTA, CDR2 FQGNSA. The CDR3 sequence is CASRDRQGVFGEQFF. The DNA of the CDR3 is TGTGCCAGCAGAGATCGACAGGGTGTCTTCGGTGAGCAGTTCTTC.

This clonotype turned up a few times. The chain uses TRBV24-1 and TRBJ2-2; the D is unclear. V shed 3 bases and J shed 3 bases, with 1 base lying between them. This CDR3 contains 12 residues. Per germline, CDR1 KGHDR and CDR2 SFDVKD. CDR3 in amino acids: CATSDDTGELFF. The CDR3 DNA reads TGTGCCACCAGTGATGACACCGGGGAGCTGTTTTTT.

This clonotype occurred a few times. This chain joins TRBV6-1 and TRBJ2-7, with 8 bases lining up with TRBD1. CDR3 size: 14 residues. The germline CDR1 and CDR2 sequences are MNHNS and SASEGT. With V trimmed by 3 bases and J by 4 bases, 5 bases remained unmatched. CDR3 residues: CASSEPGQVYEQYF. CDR3 nucleotide sequence: TGTGCCAGCAGTGAGCCGGGACAGGTTTACGAGCAGTACTTC.

The rearrangement uses TRBV20-1 and TRBJ1-2; 7 nucleotides line up with TRBD1. Trimming cost V 1 base and J 6 bases; bases outside gene matches: 2. This CDR3 has 12 residues. Germline CDR1 reads DFQATT; CDR2 reads SNEGSKA (reference sequence). The CDR3 region is CSARAGGDGYTF. Written as DNA, the CDR3 is TGCAGTGCTAGAGCAGGGGGTGATGGCTACACCTTC.

This clonotype was counted between two and nine times. The chain couples TRBV7-2 to TRBJ1-1; D might be TRBD1 (5 bases). Trimming shortened V by 6 bases and J by 6 bases, and 20 bases separated the two germline ends. CDR1 SGHTA and CDR2 FQGNSA come from the germline V gene. This CDR3 is 15 amino acids long. This CDR3 is CASRLKIRGRSEAFF. DNA for the CDR3: TGTGCCAGCAGACTGAAAATTAGGGGTAGGTCTGAAGCTTTCTTT.

The rearrangement uses TRBV6-5 and TRBJ1-1, with no clear D. Trimming removed 6 bases from V and 4 bases from J, with 15 bases in between. Germline V gene lookup returns CDR1 MNHEY and CDR2 SVGAGI. This CDR3 has 14 residues. CDR3 sequence: CASSPTPMGTEAFF. The DNA of the CDR3 is TGTGCCAGCAGCCCCACCCCCATGGGCACTGAAGCTTTCTTT.

This clonotype was seen a handful of times. V usage is TRBV29-1 and J usage is TRBJ1-1, with D maybe TRBD1 (5 bases). This CDR3 is built from 13 residues. V lost 7 bases to trimming and J lost 1 base, with 13 bases between them. Germline V gene sequence: CDR1 SQVTM, CDR2 ANQGSEA. CDR3 residues: CSAGGGENTEAFF. The CDR3 DNA reads TGCAGCGCTGGGGGGGGTGAGAACACTGAAGCTTTCTTT.

This clonotype has only a few counts. The chain recombines TRBV4-2 with TRBJ1-1; D gene ambiguous. Germline CDR1 LGHNA, CDR2 YNFKEQ. This CDR3 is built from 15 residues. V gave up 0 bases and J gave up 2 bases, with 10 bases separating them. CDR3 loop: CASSQDPRVNTEAFF. The CDR3 DNA reads as TGTGCCAGCAGCCAAGATCCCCGGGTAAACACTGAAGCTTTCTTT.

This clonotype has more than one count but fewer than ten. The chain is built from TRBV4-3 and TRBJ2-7, with 8 positions matching TRBD2. Germline V lookup: CDR1 LGHNA, CDR2 YSLEER. The CDR3 has 15 amino acids. V was clipped by 4 bases and J by 7 bases; unmatched bases: 12. The CDR3 bases are TGCGCCAGCAGCCGAGAGCGGGGGATTAGTAGAGAGCAGTACTTC. Translation gives CASSRERGISREQYF.

This clonotype was picked up a small number of times. The V and J genes are TRBV4-3 and TRBJ2-1; perhaps D is TRBD1 or TRBD2 (5 bases each). This CDR3 comprises 16 residues. Germline V gene lookup returns CDR1 LGHNA and CDR2 YSLEER. Trimming shortened V by 0 bases and J by 0 bases, and 9 bases separated the two germline ends. The CDR3 nucleotides read TGCGCCAGCAGCCAAGAATGGGGGTCCTCCTACAATGAGCAGTTCTTC. It encodes CASSQEWGSSYNEQFF.

This sequence joins TRBV5-1 and TRBJ2-1; D call uncertain. Trimming took 1 base from V and 7 from J, leaving 12 bases between them. There are 14 residues in the CDR3. In germline, CDR1 is SGHRS, CDR2 YFSETQ. In nucleotides, the CDR3 is TGCGCCAGCAGCTTGTGGCTTCCGTTTAATGAGCAGTTCTTC. Translated: CASSLWLPFNEQFF. The full variable domain, its missing parts supplied by reference TRBV5-1 and TRBJ2-1, is KAGVTQTPRYLIKTRGQQVTLSCSPISGHRSVSWYQQTPGQGLQFLFEYFSETQRNKGNFPGRFSGRQFSNSRSEMNVSTLELGDSALYLCASSLWLPFNEQFFGPGTRLTVL.

The rearrangement joins TRBV5-1 to TRBJ2-5; a possible D gene is TRBD1 (5 bases). The CDR3 runs to 14 residues. Per germline, CDR1 SGHRS and CDR2 YFSETQ. V dropped 3 bases and J dropped 7 bases, with 16 bases sitting between them. The chain's CDR3 is CASSWAQGPGTQYF. CDR3 nucleotide sequence: TGCGCCAGCAGCTGGGCCCAGGGCCCAGGGACCCAGTACTTC.

This clonotype was counted between two and nine times. V gene TRBV7-9 combines with J gene TRBJ1-2, with 7 bases fitting TRBD1. Germline CDR1 and CDR2: SEHNR and FQNEAQ (reference sequence). V lost 3 bases, J lost 2 bases, and 9 bases stayed unmatched. This CDR3 spans 16 amino acids. In DNA form, the CDR3 reads TGTGCCAGCAGCTTCCCCGAGGGGGCCGCGAACTATGGCTACACCTTC. Its translation: CASSFPEGAANYGYTF.

CDR3 region: CASSSSRGETQYF. CDR3 nucleotide sequence: TGTGCCAGCAGTTCCTCGCGGGGAGAGACCCAGTACTTC. The chain is built from TRBV2 and TRBJ2-5; D may be TRBD2 (6 bases). The V end was cut by 5 bases, the J end by 4 bases, with 11 bases between. CDR1 is SNHLY, CDR2 FYNNEI, per germline. The CDR3 has 13 amino acids.

Written as DNA, the CDR3 is TGTGCCAGCAGCTTACAGGCAAATCCTGAAGCTTTCTTT. Protein sequence: CASSLQANPEAFF. The V and J genes are TRBV7-9 and TRBJ1-1; D call uncertain. The CDR3 runs 13 residues. V shed 2 bases and J shed 6 bases, with 10 bases lying between them. CDR1 and CDR2 from the germline V gene are SEHNR and FQNEAQ (reference sequence).

The CDR3 loop is CSARPTSAAYYEQYF. DNA of the CDR3: TGCAGTGCTAGACCGACTAGTGCCGCTTACTACGAGCAGTACTTC. The V and J genes are TRBV20-1 and TRBJ2-7; D might be TRBD2 (6 bases). The CDR3 runs 15 residues. V lost 2 bases and J lost 3, with 17 bases in between. The germline gives CDR1 DFQATT, CDR2 SNEGSKA (reference sequence).

This clonotype appeared a few times. The chain combines TRBV7-6 with TRBJ2-2; TRBD2 matches 7 bases. Germline trimming cut 0 bases from V and 5 bases from J; bases unmatched to any gene: 3. CDR1 and CDR2 from the germline V gene are SGHVS and FNYEAQ. The CDR3 covers 15 residues. CDR3 sequence reads: CASSLAGRDTGELFF. CDR3 nucleotides: TGTGCCAGCAGCTTAGCAGGGAGGGATACCGGGGAGCTGTTTTTT.

This clonotype was seen at least ten times. The J gene is TRBJ2-7, the V gene TRBV11-3, with 7 bases fitting TRBD1. Germline CDR1 reads SGHNT; CDR2 reads YENEEA. The CDR3 has 13 amino acids. The CDR3 nucleotides are TGTGCCAGCAGCCTAGACAGGGACTACGAGCAGTACGTC. Encoded protein: CASSLDRDYEQYV.

A single count supports this clonotype. The rearrangement links TRBV6-5 to TRBJ2-7; D gene ambiguous. V was pared by 7 bases and J by 3 bases, with 10 bases between. CDR3 length equals 12 residues. CDR1 and CDR2 (germline): MNHEY, SVGAGI. The CDR3 is CASNHYLYEQYV. DNA for the CDR3: TGTGCCAGCAACCATTACCTCTACGAGCAGTACGTC.

The chain links TRBV20-1 to TRBJ2-2; TRBD2 matches 13 bases. V dropped 6 bases and J dropped 6; count of bases not matched to a gene: 10. Germline lookup yields CDR1 DFQATT and CDR2 SNEGSKA (reference sequence). The CDR3 sequence is 16 residues long. The CDR3 DNA reads TGCAGTGCCAGACTAGCGGGGGGTTTAGTTGCCGGGGAGCTGTTTTTT. Its translation is CSARLAGGLVAGELFF.

The sample holds a few counts of this clonotype. The chain has TRBV27 and TRBJ1-6, with D possibly being TRBD1 (5 bases). Germline V gene lookup returns CDR1 MNHEY and CDR2 SMNVEV (reference sequence). Trimming removed 6 bases from V and 8 bases from J, with 11 bases in between. The CDR3 is made up of 13 amino acids. The CDR3 is CASRSGTDSPLHF. Written as DNA, the CDR3 is TGTGCCAGCAGGTCAGGGACGGATTCACCCCTCCACTTT.

The gene calls are TRBV28 and TRBJ1-2; TRBD1 agrees at 8 bases. V dropped 6 bases and J dropped 4; count of bases not matched to a gene: 7. This CDR3 region has 14 residues. Germline V CDR1 and CDR2: MDHEN, SYDVKM. CDR3 sequence: CASSAGGAGYGYTF. CDR3 nucleotide sequence: TGTGCCAGCAGCGCAGGGGGCGCTGGCTATGGCTACACCTTC.

V usage is TRBV5-1 and J usage is TRBJ1-1; unclear D gene. The CDR3 extends over 14 amino acids. Deletions cut 4 bases from V and 4 bases from J, with 14 bases between. In germline, CDR1 is SGHRS, CDR2 YFSETQ. The DNA for the CDR3 is TGCGCCAGCAGCGAATTTGACACGACCACTGAAGCTTTCTTT. Translated, it gives CASSEFDTTTEAFF.

There are a few counts of this clonotype. This sequence joins TRBV20-1 and TRBJ2-7, with D unclear. The CDR3 sequence is 13 residues long. V lost 6 bases and J lost 4, with 16 bases in between. Looked up from germline, CDR1 is DFQATT and CDR2 is SNEGSKA (reference sequence). The CDR3 nucleotides are TGCAGTGCCCGATGGCCCGGACGATACGAGCAGTACGTC. Its protein product is CSARWPGRYEQYV.

This chain uses TRBV7-3 with TRBJ1-2; D uncertain. Germline V gives CDR1 SGHTA, CDR2 FQGTGA. Trimming took off 2 bases at V and 4 bases at J, with 11 bases between the two ends. The CDR3 sequence is 14 residues long. CDR3 bases: TGTGCCAGCAGCTTAGAGGCTTCCGGCTATGGCTACACCTTC. Its translation is CASSLEASGYGYTF. Combining the CDR3 with reference TRBV7-3 and TRBJ1-2 gives the whole variable domain GAGVSQTPSNKVTEKGKYVELRCDPISGHTALYWYRQSLGQGPEFLIYFQGTGAADDSGLPNDRFFAVRPEGSVSTLKIQRTERGDSAVYLCASSLEASGYGYTFGSGTRLTVV.

The V gene is TRBV6-6, the J gene TRBJ1-3; TRBD1 matches at 11 bases. The germline gives CDR1 MNHNY, CDR2 SVGAGI (reference sequence). V lost 7 bases and J lost 3; bases outside the gene matches: 2. This CDR3 comprises 14 residues. This chain's CDR3 is CASTGTGGGNTIYF. The CDR3 bases are TGTGCCAGCACTGGGACAGGGGGTGGAAACACCATATATTTT.

The chain recombines TRBV6-5 with TRBJ1-1; tentative D call: TRBD1 (5 bases). The CDR3 contains 15 residues. Germline CDR1 and CDR2: MNHEY and SVGAGI. V shed 3 bases and J shed 7 bases, with 18 bases lying between them. Here the CDR3 DNA reads TGTGCCAGCAGTTATGTGGGGACCGCCGGGGGTGAAGCTTTCTTT. Translating it yields CASSYVGTAGGEAFF.